These 25 T cell receptor beta chains came from one sample sequenced in a study of blood T cell repertoires in COVID-19. Libraries were prepared by immunoSEQ multiplex PCR; TCRdb keeps only in-frame clonotypes and omits some of them. The sample holds 130,000 to 150,000 clones, 76% seen once. The sequencing sample was made of peripheral blood. The receptors here all came from a man in his sixties with acute or convalescent COVID-19.

V and J are TRBV21-1 and TRBJ2-5; the table's TRBD1 call for D was not verified on the DNA. TRBV21-1 is a pseudogene segment. CDR3 length equals 15 residues. CDR3 sequence: CASSKEGGQGETQYF. The DNA of the CDR3 is TGTGCCAGCAGCAAAGAAGGGGGACAGGGAGAGACCCAGTACTTC.

J is TRBJ2-5 and V is TRBV29-1, with 10 bases that match TRBD2. The V gene end was trimmed by 7 bases and the J gene end by 4 bases; junction bases not matched to a gene: 9. CDR1 is SQVTM and CDR2 is ANQGSEA in the germline V gene. The CDR3 totals 14 residues. CDR3 residues: CSGGGAGGGETQYF. CDR3 bases: TGCAGCGGGGGCGGAGCGGGAGGGGGAGAGACCCAGTACTTC. Combining the CDR3 with reference TRBV29-1 and TRBJ2-5 gives the whole variable domain SAVISQKPSRDICQRGTSLTIQCQVDSQVTMMFWYRQQPGQSLTLIATANQGSEATYESGFVIDKFPISRPNLTFSTLTVSNMSPEDSSIYLCSGGGAGGGETQYFGPGTRLLVL.

This clone showed up just once. The chain links TRBV24-1 to TRBJ2-3; TRBD2 agrees at 13 bases. This CDR3 is 16 amino acids long. Germline trimming cut 4 bases from V and 3 bases from J; bases unmatched to any gene: 3. In germline, CDR1 is KGHDR, CDR2 SFDVKD. The CDR3 region has the DNA TGTGCCACCAGTGACCTGACTAGCGGGAGGACAGATACGCAGTATTTT. Protein sequence: CATSDLTSGRTDTQYF.

The count of this clone is one. This sequence joins TRBV7-9 and TRBJ1-5, with D maybe TRBD1 (5 bases). CDR1 is SEHNR, CDR2 FQNEAQ, per germline (reference sequence). The ends were cut back, 5 bases at V and 4 bases at J, with 12 bases in the middle. The CDR3 sequence is 14 residues long. CDR3 sequence (DNA): TGTGCCAGCAGCCTCGACAGCCATAATCAGCCCCAGCATTTT. Protein: CASSLDSHNQPQHF.

V is TRBV19 and J is TRBJ1-5, with 7 bases fitting TRBD1. CDR1 is LNHDA and CDR2 is SQIVND in the germline V gene (reference sequence). The CDR3 runs 15 residues. V was pared by 4 bases and J by 3 bases, with 6 bases of the junction left unmatched. The CDR3 here is CASSTQGDINQPQHF. As DNA, the CDR3 is TGTGCCAGTAGTACGCAGGGGGATATCAATCAGCCCCAGCATTTT.

The rearrangement links TRBV10-3 to TRBJ2-5, with 9 nucleotides matching TRBD1. The V gene end was trimmed by 2 bases and the J gene end by 2 bases; junction bases not matched to a gene: 6. The germline CDR1 and CDR2 sequences are ENHRY and SYGVKD. This CDR3 has 16 residues. CDR3 in amino acids: CAISEEGTGRQETQYF. The CDR3 DNA reads as TGTGCCATCAGTGAGGAGGGGACAGGGAGACAAGAGACCCAGTACTTC.

The table lists this clone with a few counts. The rearrangement joins TRBV29-1 to TRBJ2-7; 7 bases align to TRBD2. V dropped 8 bases and J dropped 2; count of bases not matched to a gene: 9. CDR1 SQVTM and CDR2 ANQGSEA come from the germline V gene. The CDR3 is 13 amino acids. This chain's CDR3 is CSILGGTTYEQYF. DNA of the CDR3: TGCAGCATCCTTGGGGGGACTACCTACGAGCAGTACTTC.

CDR3 coding DNA: TGTGCCACCAGCAGCGGGACAGCTTATAGCAATCAGCCCCAGCATTTT. Amino acid sequence: CATSSGTAYSNQPQHF. J is TRBJ1-5 and V is TRBV15; 7 bases align to TRBD1. With 3 bases clipped from V and 0 bases from J, the junction kept 5 bases outside the gene matches. The CDR3 extends over 16 amino acids. The germline CDR1 and CDR2 sequences are LNHNV and YYDKDF (reference sequence).

V and J are TRBV11-3 and TRBJ2-7, with a possible D match to TRBD2 (6 bases). CDR1 and CDR2 from the germline V gene are SGHNT and YENEEA. V gave up 7 bases and J gave up 13 bases, with 17 bases separating them. The CDR3 loop spans 11 amino acids. The CDR3: CASITSRDRYF. The CDR3 DNA follows: TGTGCCAGCATCACTAGCCGGGACCGTTACTTC.

The V call is TRBV28, the J call TRBJ2-3; 8 bases are shared with TRBD2. The CDR3 loop spans 14 amino acids. J lost 2 bases, V lost 5 bases, and 3 bases had no gene match. From germline, CDR1 is MDHEN and CDR2 SYDVKM. The CDR3, as DNA: TGTGCCAGCAGTAGCGGGAGTAACACAGATACGCAGTATTTT. This encodes CASSSGSNTDTQYF.

CDR3 DNA sequence: TGTGCCAGCTCACCACAAGCGGGACTTGATCAGCCCCAGCATTTT. As protein: CASSPQAGLDQPQHF. This chain links TRBV18 with TRBJ1-5; D might be TRBD1 (5 bases). V lost 1 base and J lost 5, with 12 bases in between. The CDR3 runs to 15 residues. CDR1 is KGHSH and CDR2 is LQKENI in the germline V gene.

The CDR3 region has the DNA TGTGCCAGCCGTTCATCTGGAAACACCATATATTTT. Encoded protein: CASRSSGNTIYF. The V call is TRBV12-3 or TRBV12-4, the J call TRBJ1-3; D is unresolved. This CDR3 comprises 12 residues. Deletions cut 8 bases from V and 1 base from J, with 6 bases between.

Note on this clone: This CDR3 is also generated by other DNA sequences in the sample. The chain links TRBV20-1 to TRBJ2-2, with unresolved D. Trimming removed 5 bases from V and 2 bases from J, with 3 bases in between. CDR3 length equals 11 residues. Germline assignment: CDR1 DFQATT and CDR2 SNEGSKA (reference sequence). The chain's CDR3 is CSALNTGELFF. In DNA, the CDR3 is TGCAGTGCTTTAAACACCGGGGAGCTGTTTTTT.

Worth noting for this clone: Germline and junction disagree at one end, which may indicate a read error. This chain joins TRBV5-1 and TRBJ2-5; possible D gene TRBD2, 6 bases. Germline V gene lookup returns CDR1 SGHRS and CDR2 YFSETQ. The CDR3 loop spans 14 amino acids. The CDR3 nucleotides are TGCGCCAGCAGCACCGGGAGTTTTAACCAATACCCCAACTTC. It yields the protein CASSTGSFNQYPNF.

The chain joins TRBV6-5 to TRBJ2-7, with 8 bases lining up with TRBD2. The germline gives CDR1 MNHEY, CDR2 SVGAGI. The V and J ends lost 5 bases and 4 bases, in that order; junction bases with no gene match: 7. The CDR3 sequence is 14 residues long. The CDR3 protein is CASSLGLGAYEQYF. The CDR3 nucleotides are TGTGCCAGCAGTCTGGGACTAGGGGCTTACGAGCAGTACTTC.

The chain uses TRBV9 and TRBJ1-4, with 7 positions matching TRBD1. The CDR3 runs 15 residues. V lost 4 bases, J lost 3 bases, and 6 bases stayed unmatched. Germline V gene data show CDR1 as SGDLS and CDR2 as YYNGEE. The CDR3 is CASSTEGTANEKLFF. Here the CDR3 DNA reads TGTGCCAGCAGCACCGAGGGGACAGCTAATGAAAAACTGTTTTTT.

The chain couples TRBV10-3 to TRBJ1-1; D may be TRBD1 (5 bases). This CDR3 comprises 12 residues. CDR1 is ENHRY and CDR2 is SYGVKD in the germline V gene. The ends were cut back, 3 bases at V and 7 bases at J, with 9 bases in the middle. DNA for the CDR3: TGTGCCATCAGTGACAGGGAGGTTGAAGCTTTCTTT. Encoded protein: CAISDREVEAFF.

J is TRBJ2-1 and V is TRBV5-1; possibly TRBD2 for D (6 bases). CDR3 length equals 12 residues. V was trimmed by 1 base and J by 8 bases, leaving 7 bases between them. Germline CDR1 is SGHRS and CDR2 is YFSETQ. DNA for the CDR3: TGCGCCAGCAGCTTGAGGAGGGATGAGCAGTTCTTC. Protein product: CASSLRRDEQFF.

This clone was detected once. V and J are TRBV5-1 and TRBJ2-3, with TRBD2 as a possible D gene (6 bases). The CDR3 length is 14 residues. Germline lookup yields CDR1 SGHRS and CDR2 YFSETQ. Trimming removed 4 bases at V and 4 bases at J, with 13 bases between. The CDR3 DNA reads TGCGCCAGCAGCGCGAGCGGGTGGGCAGATACGCAGTATTTT. This sequence encodes CASSASGWADTQYF.

V is TRBV7-3 and J is TRBJ2-1; 10 bases align to TRBD2. Germline loops: CDR1 SGHTA, CDR2 FQGTGA. The V and J ends lost 4 bases and 7 bases, in that order; junction bases with no gene match: 7. CDR3 length: 15 amino acids. The CDR3 sequence: CASSSIAGGLNEQFF. CDR3 DNA: TGTGCCAGCAGCTCCATAGCGGGAGGTTTAAATGAGCAGTTCTTC. Using reference TRBV7-3 and TRBJ2-1 for the parts outside the CDR3, the full variable domain is GAGVSQTPSNKVTEKGKYVELRCDPISGHTALYWYRQSLGQGPEFLIYFQGTGAADDSGLPNDRFFAVRPEGSVSTLKIQRTERGDSAVYLCASSSIAGGLNEQFFGPGTRLTVL.

This chain joins TRBV6-5 and TRBJ1-2, with 7 bases fitting TRBD1. The CDR3 loop spans 13 amino acids. The germline V gene has CDR1 MNHEY and CDR2 SVGAGI. The J segment lost 7 bases and the V segment lost 5 bases, leaving 7 bases of the junction unmatched. CDR3 nucleotides: TGTGCCAGCAGTAACGACAGGGCCCTTGGCTACACCTTC. It encodes CASSNDRALGYTF.

The chain recombines TRBV6-5 with TRBJ1-1; D gene unclear. The V end lost 6 bases, the J end lost 0 bases, and 14 bases lay between the germline ends. Germline V gene sequence: CDR1 MNHEY, CDR2 SVGAGI. This CDR3 is built from 15 residues. This CDR3 reads CASRKQPSMNTEAFF. The CDR3 DNA sequence: TGTGCCAGCAGAAAACAGCCGTCAATGAACACTGAAGCTTTCTTT.

CDR3 residues: CASSLVSGVLVGELFF. The CDR3 DNA reads as TGTGCCAGCAGCTTGGTTAGCGGGGTCTTGGTCGGGGAGCTGTTTTTT. The J gene is TRBJ2-2, the V gene TRBV5-6, with TRBD2 matching over 8 bases. Germline trimming cut 0 bases from V and 7 bases from J; bases unmatched to any gene: 8. CDR1 is SGHDT and CDR2 is YYEEEE in the germline V gene. This CDR3 is built from 16 residues. The entire variable domain, with the rest obtained from reference TRBV5-6 and TRBJ2-2, is as follows: DAGVTQSPTHLIKTRGQQVTLRCSPKSGHDTVSWYQQALGQGPQFIFQYYEEEERQRGNFPDRFSGHQFPNYSSELNVNALLLGDSALYLCASSLVSGVLVGELFFGEGSRLTVL.

The chain joins TRBV5-5 to TRBJ2-5, with no clear D. V lost 4 bases to trimming and J lost 2 bases, with 15 bases between them. Germline V gene sequence: CDR1 SGHKS, CDR2 YYEKEE (reference sequence). The CDR3 length is 15 residues. The DNA of the CDR3 is TGTGCCAGCAGCACCTCCCTGCAGACTCAAGAGACCCAGTACTTC. Its translation is CASSTSLQTQETQYF.

This chain uses TRBV27 with TRBJ1-1; 12 bases agree with TRBD1. Germline V gives CDR1 MNHEY, CDR2 SMNVEV (reference sequence). Trimming took 1 base from V and 4 from J; bases not matched to a gene: 10. The CDR3 runs 18 residues. The CDR3 nucleotides read TGTGCCAGCAGTTTATGGGGGACAGGGGGCGCGTTGGGCACTGAAGCTTTCTTT. Translated, it gives CASSLWGTGGALGTEAFF.